Each of the 10 T cell receptor beta chains below was sequenced from the same sample in a study of shared clonotypes between healthy human individuals. TCRdb's table, derived via immunoSEQ multiplex PCR, lists solely in-frame clones and lacks some. The sample includes some 790,000 clones, approximately 77% of them seen just once. The sample taken for sequencing was memory CD4+ T cells sorted from blood. Described subset: CD45RA-negative fraction. The source is a woman between 25 and 40 years old in good health.

V is TRBV5-1 and J is TRBJ1-2, with no clear D. The CDR3 is 13 residues long. V gave up 0 bases and J gave up 6 bases, with 9 bases separating them. Germline V CDR1 and CDR2: SGHRS, YFSETQ. The CDR3 coding sequence is TGCGCCAGCAGCTTGGGGGCGTCCGATGGCTACACCTTC. Its protein is CASSLGASDGYTF.

The CDR3 loop is CAWSGESNQPQHF. The CDR3 bases are TGTGCCTGGAGTGGTGAATCGAATCAGCCCCAGCATTTT. V usage is TRBV30 and J usage is TRBJ1-5; D call uncertain. The V and J ends lost 1 base and 4 bases respectively, with 8 bases between them. The CDR3 has 13 amino acids. Per germline, CDR1 GTSNPN and CDR2 SVGIG (reference sequence).

The chain combines TRBV5-1 with TRBJ2-3; 7 bases fit TRBD1. J gave up 3 bases and V 8 bases, and 3 bases lay outside the gene matches. This CDR3 spans 12 amino acids. Germline assignment: CDR1 SGHRS and CDR2 YFSETQ. In DNA, the CDR3 is TGCGCCAGTAACAGGGGAACAGATACGCAGTATTTT. As protein: CASNRGTDTQYF.

This clone was counted only a few times. V is TRBV7-8 and J is TRBJ2-7; D tentatively fits TRBD1 or TRBD2 (5 bases each). CDR1 is SGHVS and CDR2 is FQNEAQ in the germline V gene. V was trimmed by 5 bases and J by 3 bases, leaving 14 bases between them. The CDR3 sequence is 14 residues long. CDR3 loop: CASSRPGRNYEQYF. CDR3 nucleotide sequence: TGTGCCAGCAGCCGACCGGGGCGAAACTACGAGCAGTACTTC.

This clone has more than one count but fewer than ten. The rearrangement links TRBV6-1 to TRBJ1-5, with 11 bases fitting TRBD1. Germline-derived CDR1 and CDR2 are MNHNS and SASEGT. CDR3 length equals 17 residues. J was trimmed by 6 bases and V by 1 base; bases with no gene match: 8. The CDR3 nucleotides read TGTGCCAGCAGTGAAGGGGACAGGGGGTACTTTGGTCAGCCCCAGCATTTT. It specifies CASSEGDRGYFGQPQHF.

The chain joins TRBV19 to TRBJ2-3; the match to TRBD1 covers 9 bases. The length of the CDR3 is 17 residues. With 5 bases clipped from V and 0 bases from J, the junction kept 9 bases outside the gene matches. In germline, CDR1 is LNHDA, CDR2 SQIVND (reference sequence). The CDR3 sequence: CASSPRRTGVSTDTQYF. In nucleotides, the CDR3 is TGTGCCAGTAGTCCCCGAAGGACAGGGGTTAGCACAGATACGCAGTATTTT.

The chain joins TRBV7-9 to TRBJ2-5, with 8 bases that match TRBD1. Germline values: CDR1 SEHNR, CDR2 FQNEAQ (reference sequence). The length of the CDR3 is 15 residues. V shed 3 bases and J 2 bases; nucleotides not matched to a gene: 5. The CDR3 nucleotides are TGTGCCAGCAGCTTTTACAGGGGGGCTCAAGAGACCCAGTACTTC. Amino acid sequence: CASSFYRGAQETQYF. The full variable domain, in which reference TRBV7-9 and TRBJ2-5 provide the parts outside the CDR3, is DTGVSQNPRHKITKRGQNVTFRCDPISEHNRLYWYRQTLGQGPEFLTYFQNEAQLEKSRLLSDRFSAERPKGSFSTLEIQRTEQGDSAMYLCASSFYRGAQETQYFGPGTRLLVL.

The chain couples TRBV6-1 to TRBJ1-1, with no clear D. Per the germline V gene, CDR1 is MNHNS and CDR2 is SASEGT. Trimming removed 1 base from V and 1 base from J, with 13 bases in between. The CDR3 is made up of 16 amino acids. The CDR3 DNA is TGTGCCAGCAGTGAAGGCGGTGGGAAGGCGAACACTGAAGCTTTCTTT. It encodes CASSEGGGKANTEAFF.

This chain connects TRBV18 to TRBJ2-2, with 8 bases that match TRBD1. Germline V gene sequence: CDR1 KGHSH, CDR2 LQKENI. V lost 4 bases and J lost 2; bases outside the gene matches: 18. The CDR3 is 20 residues long. The CDR3 protein is CASSQNGRTGSGFNTGELFF. The CDR3 coding sequence is TGTGCCAGCTCACAGAATGGACGGACAGGGAGCGGGTTCAACACCGGGGAGCTGTTTTTT. The entire variable domain, with the rest obtained from reference TRBV18 and TRBJ2-2, is as follows: NAGVMQNPRHLVRRRGQEARLRCSPMKGHSHVYWYRQLPEEGLKFMVYLQKENIIDESGMPKERFSAEFPKEGPSILRIQQVVRGDSAAYFCASSQNGRTGSGFNTGELFFGEGSRLTVL.

This clone was observed once. The V call is TRBV30, the J call TRBJ2-3; 7 bases fit TRBD2. The ends lost 7 bases at V and 1 base at J; junction bases unmatched: 20. The CDR3 consists of 18 residues. CDR1 is GTSNPN, CDR2 SVGIG, per germline (reference sequence). The CDR3: CALSTIRLAWGRTDTQYF. The CDR3, as DNA: TGTGCCTTATCAACAATTCGACTAGCTTGGGGTCGCACAGATACGCAGTATTTT.